Below, 27 T cell receptor beta chains from the same sample are listed, as sequenced in a study of blood T cell repertoires in COVID-19. Sequenced by immunoSEQ multiplex PCR; TCRdb stores in-frame clones only, minus some. The sample contains approximately 440,000 clones, 75% to 90% of which appear only once. Sequenced material: PBMCs or T cells enriched from blood (not recorded which). All receptors come from a woman aged 18-30 years who had recovered from COVID-19.

This sequence joins TRBV2 and TRBJ2-2, with D tentatively TRBD1 (6 bases). Trimming left V 10 bases short and J 7 bases short, with 22 bases between. Germline V lookup: CDR1 SNHLY, CDR2 FYNNEI. This CDR3 region has 15 residues. The CDR3 DNA sequence: TGTGCCACGACAACAGGGTCTTCTCGGGACGGGGAGCTGTTTTTT. This sequence encodes CATTTGSSRDGELFF.

J is TRBJ2-1 and V is TRBV2; unclear D gene. This CDR3 region has 13 residues. V lost 0 bases to trimming and J lost 10 bases, with 10 bases between them. The germline CDR1 and CDR2 sequences are SNHLY and FYNNEI. In DNA, the CDR3 is TGTGCCAGCAGTGAAGCTCCCGTTGTCGAGCAGTTCTTC. Its protein is CASSEAPVVEQFF.

A single count supports this clone. The chain employs TRBV5-6 and TRBJ1-5, with TRBD1 matching 9 bases. CDR3 size: 15 residues. Unmatched junction bases numbered 6, after V lost 1 base and J lost 7 bases. Germline V lookup: CDR1 SGHDT, CDR2 YYEEEE. This chain's CDR3 is CASSLTGGAGQPQHF. The CDR3 nucleotides read TGTGCCAGCAGCTTGACAGGGGGCGCGGGGCAGCCCCAGCATTTT.

The chain is built from TRBV24-1 and TRBJ2-7; maybe TRBD1 (8 bases). This CDR3 spans 14 amino acids. V was clipped by 2 bases and J by 5 bases, with 12 bases between them. From germline, CDR1 is KGHDR and CDR2 SFDVKD. CDR3 protein: CATSDYRGGNEQYF. In DNA form, the CDR3 reads TGTGCCACCAGTGATTACAGGGGGGGGAACGAGCAGTACTTC.

This clone was counted between two and nine times. This sequence joins TRBV7-2 and TRBJ2-7; D gene unclear. Germline lookup yields CDR1 SGHTA and CDR2 FQGNSA. This CDR3 has 14 amino acids. V gave up 5 bases and J gave up 0 bases, with 11 bases separating them. CDR3 loop: CASSPQPNSYEQYF. DNA of the CDR3: TGTGCCAGCAGCCCACAACCGAACTCCTACGAGCAGTACTTC.

The CDR3 coding sequence is TGTGCCAGCACCGGAGGAACGGGACAAGATGAGCAGTTCTTC. Translating gives CASTGGTGQDEQFF. J is TRBJ2-1 and V is TRBV7-6, with a weak D call TRBD1 (6 bases). CDR1 is SGHVS, CDR2 FNYEAQ, per germline. This CDR3 has 14 residues. Deletions cut 7 bases from V and 8 bases from J, with 18 bases between.

The J gene is TRBJ1-5, the V gene TRBV7-2; possible D gene TRBD1, 5 bases. The CDR3 covers 11 residues. V was trimmed by 5 bases and J by 9 bases, leaving 8 bases between them. CDR1 and CDR2 from the germline V gene are SGHTA and FQGNSA. In nucleotides, the CDR3 is TGTGCCAGCAGCCTCGGGGGGCCCCAGCATTTT. This sequence encodes CASSLGGPQHF.

The V and J genes are TRBV6-4 and TRBJ1-2; TRBD1 agrees at 11 bases. The CDR3 covers 13 residues. Germline CDR1 and CDR2: MRHNA and SNTAGT. J gave up 7 bases and V 5 bases, and 3 bases lay outside the gene matches. This chain's CDR3 is CASSTGTGGGYTF. The CDR3 DNA reads as TGTGCCAGCAGTACCGGGACAGGGGGTGGCTACACCTTC.

CDR3 protein: CASRGTGTLDYQPQHF. The CDR3, as DNA: TGTGCCAGTAGGGGTACCGGGACACTCGACTATCAGCCCCAGCATTTT. V usage is TRBV19 and J usage is TRBJ1-5; D might be TRBD1 (6 bases). Germline CDR1 and CDR2: LNHDA and SQIVND (reference sequence). The CDR3 runs 16 residues. Trimming removed 6 bases at V and 5 bases at J, with 20 bases between.

This chain links TRBV3-1 (or the pseudogene TRBV3-2) with TRBJ2-1; D is uncertain. Trimming removed 0 bases at V and 12 bases at J, with 12 bases between. Germline lookup yields CDR1 LGHDT and CDR2 YNNKEL (reference sequence). The CDR3 loop spans 13 amino acids. CDR3 bases: TGTGCCAGCAGCCAAGATTGGAAAGGAGTGCAGTTCTTC. Translation gives CASSQDWKGVQFF.

The chain recombines TRBV2 with TRBJ2-7, with 8 bases aligning to TRBD1. The germline V gene has CDR1 SNHLY and CDR2 FYNNEI. This CDR3 is 14 amino acids long. Germline trimming cut 4 bases from V and 6 bases from J; bases unmatched to any gene: 8. The CDR3 nucleotides read TGTGCCAGCAGTGCGGACAGGGAAGGAGGCGAGCAGTACTTC. This codes for CASSADREGGEQYF.

The rearrangement joins TRBV5-1 to TRBJ2-7; the match to TRBD1 covers 10 bases. Per germline, CDR1 SGHRS and CDR2 YFSETQ. The ends lost 3 bases at V and 1 base at J; junction bases unmatched: 4. The CDR3 runs to 15 residues. CDR3 loop: CASSWDRGASYEQYF. The CDR3 bases are TGCGCCAGCAGCTGGGACAGGGGCGCTTCCTACGAGCAGTACTTC.

The chain recombines TRBV28 with TRBJ2-5; the match to TRBD2 covers 7 bases. The V gene's germline CDR1 is MDHEN and CDR2 SYDVKM. CDR3 size: 15 residues. The V segment lost 8 bases and the J segment 4 bases; nucleotides outside the gene matches: 13. The CDR3 DNA follows: TGTGCCAGCCGGACCACGGGAGCGGGGCTAGAGACCCAGTACTTC. Translated: CASRTTGAGLETQYF.

The chain couples TRBV5-4 to TRBJ2-6, with D possibly matching TRBD2 (7 bases). CDR3 size: 18 residues. Germline V CDR1 and CDR2: SGHNT, YYREEE (reference sequence). Between the trimmed V and J ends, which lost 6 bases and 1 base, there was a span of 20 bases. The CDR3, as DNA: TGTGCCAGCAACCTCGGGGGGCGGCGGATTTCTGGGGCCAACGTCCTGACTTTC. This translates into CASNLGGRRISGANVLTF.

This chain connects TRBV5-5 to TRBJ2-2, with TRBD1 as a possible D gene (6 bases). The CDR3 extends over 16 amino acids. V dropped 4 bases and J dropped 5 bases, with 18 bases sitting between them. Germline loops: CDR1 SGHKS, CDR2 YYEKEE (reference sequence). CDR3 loop: CASSPLPGHLTGELFF. CDR3 bases: TGTGCCAGCAGCCCACTTCCGGGACACTTAACCGGGGAGCTGTTTTTT. Looking up the rest from reference TRBV5-5 and TRBJ2-2 gives the full variable domain: DAGVTQSPTHLIKTRGQQVTLRCSPISGHKSVSWYQQVLGQGPQFIFQYYEKEERGRGNFPDRFSARQFPNYSSELNVNALLLGDSALYLCASSPLPGHLTGELFFGEGSRLTVL.

CDR3 residues: CASSLPAGAGNTIYF. The CDR3 DNA follows: TGTGCCAGCAGCTTACCGGCAGGGGCGGGAAACACCATATATTTT. The V gene is TRBV7-9, the J gene TRBJ1-3, with a tentative D call TRBD1 (6 bases). Trimming shortened V by 2 bases and J by 4 bases, and 12 bases separated the two germline ends. In germline, CDR1 is SEHNR, CDR2 FQNEAQ (reference sequence). The CDR3 is made up of 15 amino acids. Looking up the rest from reference TRBV7-9 and TRBJ1-3 gives the full variable domain: DTGVSQNPRHKITKRGQNVTFRCDPISEHNRLYWYRQTLGQGPEFLTYFQNEAQLEKSRLLSDRFSAERPKGSFSTLEIQRTEQGDSAMYLCASSLPAGAGNTIYFGEGSWLTVV.

The rearrangement links TRBV6-5 to TRBJ2-7; D perhaps matches TRBD1 (6 bases). The CDR3 is 11 residues long. The V gene's germline CDR1 is MNHEY and CDR2 SVGAGI. V shed 8 bases and J shed 4 bases, with 9 bases lying between them. This chain's CDR3 is CASQGNYEQYF. DNA of the CDR3: TGTGCCAGCCAGGGGAATTACGAGCAGTACTTC.

This clone occurred a few times. V is TRBV7-8 and J is TRBJ1-1; possible D gene TRBD1, 6 bases. This CDR3 is built from 16 residues. In germline, CDR1 is SGHVS, CDR2 FQNEAQ. Trimming removed 1 base from V and 1 base from J, with 13 bases in between. The CDR3 reads CASSLVGAGANTEAFF. CDR3 DNA: TGTGCCAGCAGCTTAGTTGGGGCAGGGGCGAACACTGAAGCTTTCTTT.

J is TRBJ1-1 and V is TRBV19, with a possible D match to TRBD1 (5 bases). This CDR3 has 13 amino acids. Trimming removed 6 bases from V and 4 bases from J, with 12 bases in between. Germline CDR1 LNHDA, CDR2 SQIVND (reference sequence). The CDR3 protein is CASSLGDGTEAFF. For the CDR3, the DNA is TGTGCCAGTAGCCTAGGGGATGGCACTGAAGCTTTCTTT.

The chain employs TRBV2 and TRBJ2-5; TRBD1 agrees at 7 bases. CDR3 size: 15 residues. Germline V CDR1 and CDR2: SNHLY, FYNNEI. V shed 8 bases, J shed 3 bases, and the junction held 12 bases outside the gene matches. This CDR3 is CASPDPTGSEETQYF. DNA of the CDR3: TGTGCCAGCCCTGATCCGACAGGGTCCGAAGAGACCCAGTACTTC.

The rearrangement joins TRBV12-3 or TRBV12-4 to TRBJ1-1; the match to TRBD1 covers 7 bases. The V segment lost 6 bases and the J segment 6 bases; nucleotides outside the gene matches: 4. The CDR3 covers 12 residues. The CDR3 sequence: CASREGASEAFF. CDR3 sequence (DNA): TGTGCCAGCAGAGAGGGGGCTTCTGAAGCTTTCTTT.

CDR3 in amino acids: CASSLQLADTQYF. CDR3 in DNA: TGTGCCAGCAGTTTACAACTAGCAGATACGCAGTATTTT. The genes are TRBV5-6 and TRBJ2-3, with a possible D match to TRBD2 (5 bases). CDR3 length equals 13 residues. Germline lookup yields CDR1 SGHDT and CDR2 YYEEEE. Trimming pared 5 bases from V and 4 bases from J, leaving 11 bases between. The full variable domain, rest sourced from reference TRBV5-6 and TRBJ2-3, is DAGVTQSPTHLIKTRGQQVTLRCSPKSGHDTVSWYQQALGQGPQFIFQYYEEEERQRGNFPDRFSGHQFPNYSSELNVNALLLGDSALYLCASSLQLADTQYFGPGTRLTVL.

The chain carries TRBV2 and TRBJ2-1; 9 bases line up with TRBD2. The germline V gene encodes CDR1 SNHLY and CDR2 FYNNEI. V shed 7 bases, J shed 4 bases, and the junction held 8 bases outside the gene matches. This CDR3 comprises 15 residues. The CDR3 DNA sequence: TGTGCCAGCAATCAGGAGACTAGCGGTTACAATGAGCAGTTCTTC. Amino acid sequence: CASNQETSGYNEQFF.

Turning to this clone: The junction does not match germline at one end; this may be a read error. The rearrangement uses TRBV7-9 and TRBJ1-1; D may be TRBD1 (6 bases). The germline gives CDR1 SEHNR, CDR2 FQNEAQ (reference sequence). The CDR3 runs to 13 residues. The CDR3 loop reads CASSTGGRTGGLF. CDR3 DNA sequence: TGTGCCAGCAGCACCGGGGGGCGGACGGGCGGTCTTTTT.

V is TRBV7-9 and J is TRBJ2-3, with 7 bases aligning to TRBD2. Germline lookup yields CDR1 SEHNR and CDR2 FQNEAQ (reference sequence). This CDR3 contains 13 residues. V shed 5 bases and J 11 bases; nucleotides not matched to a gene: 10. For the CDR3, the DNA is TGTGCCAGCAGCCCCGGAGGACTAGGCGGGCAGTATTTT. This sequence encodes CASSPGGLGGQYF.

The chain carries TRBV29-1 and TRBJ1-1; 9 nucleotides agree with TRBD1. Germline V gene sequence: CDR1 SQVTM, CDR2 ANQGSEA. J gave up 3 bases and V 0 bases, and 11 bases lay outside the gene matches. The CDR3 sequence is 17 residues long. In DNA form, the CDR3 reads TGCAGCGTTGAAGATCGGTACTGGGACAGGGACCACACTGAAGCTTTCTTT. It translates to CSVEDRYWDRDHTEAFF.

To note about this clone: The sample has other DNA sequences that encode this CDR3 too. The CDR3 loop is CASSLGGTANTEAFF. The CDR3 DNA is TGTGCCAGCAGCTTGGGTGGGACAGCGAACACTGAAGCTTTCTTT. The chain has TRBV5-4 and TRBJ1-1, with TRBD1 identical over 7 bases. Trimming at V came to 0 bases and at J to 1 base, leaving 3 bases not matched to a gene. The germline CDR1 and CDR2 sequences are SGHNT and YYREEE (reference sequence). The CDR3 contains 15 residues. The complete variable domain, with remaining parts taken from reference TRBV5-4 and TRBJ1-1, reads ETGVTQSPTHLIKTRGQQVTLRCSSQSGHNTVSWYQQALGQGPQFIFQYYREEENGRGNFPPRFSGLQFPNYSSELNVNALELDDSALYLCASSLGGTANTEAFFGQGTRLTVV.